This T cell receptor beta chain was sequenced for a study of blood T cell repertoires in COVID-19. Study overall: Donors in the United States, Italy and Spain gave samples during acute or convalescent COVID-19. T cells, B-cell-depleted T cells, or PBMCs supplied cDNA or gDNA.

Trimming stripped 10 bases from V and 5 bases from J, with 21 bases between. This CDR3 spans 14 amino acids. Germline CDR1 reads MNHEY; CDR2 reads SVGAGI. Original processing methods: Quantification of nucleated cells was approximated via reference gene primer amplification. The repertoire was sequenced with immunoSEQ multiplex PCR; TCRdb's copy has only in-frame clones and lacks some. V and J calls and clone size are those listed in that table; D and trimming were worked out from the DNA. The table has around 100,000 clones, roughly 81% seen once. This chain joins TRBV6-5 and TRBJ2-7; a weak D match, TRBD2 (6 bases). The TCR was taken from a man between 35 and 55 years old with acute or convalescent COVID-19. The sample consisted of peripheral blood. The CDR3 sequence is CATWIGGSSNEQYF. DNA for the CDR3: TGTGCCACCTGGATCGGGGGTAGTAGCAACGAGCAGTACTTC.